This record covers a single T cell receptor beta chain. Its specificity is not known. The germline V gene has CDR1 MNHNS and CDR2 SASEGT. V lost 6 bases and J 3 bases, leaving 14 bases between the germline ends. The CDR3 contains 14 residues. The sample originates from a study of cytomegalovirus exposure and HLA in healthy donors. Notes on the study in general: Most of the CMV-associated TCR beta chains (in a later analysis) appeared to be HLA-restricted. TCR beta chains associated with HLA were, in a later analysis, more clonally expanded than equally common others.

These donors counted as nominally healthy when sampled, but unrecorded immune exposures were likely. PCR was performed using 60 Vbeta and 13 Jbeta primers. Authors' methods: In a later analysis, roughly 11 million of some 80 million unique beta chains occurred in at least two donors. Using immunoSEQ multiplex PCR, the repertoire was profiled, and TCRdb retains in-frame clones only, with some absent. V and J calls and clone size follow that table, whereas D and trimming were derived from the DNA. The table has fewer than 150,000 clones, around three quarters seen once. The V and J genes are TRBV6-1 and TRBJ1-2; D might be TRBD1 (6 bases). This clonotype was obtained from a man younger than 40 in good health and CMV-seronegative. Sequences were obtained from PBMCs. The CDR3 DNA sequence: TGTGCCAGCAGATACAGGGAATTGGACTATGGCTACACCTTC. Residues: CASRYRELDYGYTF.